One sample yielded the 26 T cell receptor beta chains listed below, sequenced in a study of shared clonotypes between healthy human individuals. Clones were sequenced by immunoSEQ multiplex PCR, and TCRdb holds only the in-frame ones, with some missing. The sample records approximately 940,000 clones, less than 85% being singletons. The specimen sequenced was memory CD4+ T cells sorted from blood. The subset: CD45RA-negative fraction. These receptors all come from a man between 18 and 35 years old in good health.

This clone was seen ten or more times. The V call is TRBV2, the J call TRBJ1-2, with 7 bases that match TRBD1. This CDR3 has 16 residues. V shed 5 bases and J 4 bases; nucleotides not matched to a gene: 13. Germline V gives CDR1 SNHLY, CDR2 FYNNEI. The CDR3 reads CASSPRDSSLGYGYTF. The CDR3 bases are TGTGCCAGCAGTCCTCGGGACAGTTCCCTGGGCTATGGCTACACCTTC.

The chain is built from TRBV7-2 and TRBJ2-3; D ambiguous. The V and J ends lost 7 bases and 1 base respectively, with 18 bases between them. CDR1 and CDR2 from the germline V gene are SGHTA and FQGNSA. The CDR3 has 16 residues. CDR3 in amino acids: CASTPPRAPGTDTQYF. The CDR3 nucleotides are TGTGCCAGCACCCCGCCACGTGCTCCCGGCACAGATACGCAGTATTTT. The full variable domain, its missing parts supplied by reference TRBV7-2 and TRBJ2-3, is GAGVSQSPSNKVTEKGKDVELRCDPISGHTALYWYRQSLGQGLEFLIYFQGNSAPDKSGLPSDRFSAERTGGSVSTLTIQRTQQEDSAVYLCASTPPRAPGTDTQYFGPGTRLTVL.

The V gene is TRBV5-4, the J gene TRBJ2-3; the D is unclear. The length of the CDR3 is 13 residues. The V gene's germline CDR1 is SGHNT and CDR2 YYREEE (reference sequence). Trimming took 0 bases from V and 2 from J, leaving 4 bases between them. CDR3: CASSLGPTDTQYF. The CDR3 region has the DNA TGTGCCAGCAGCTTGGGACCCACAGATACGCAGTATTTT. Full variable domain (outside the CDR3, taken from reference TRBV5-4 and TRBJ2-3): ETGVTQSPTHLIKTRGQQVTLRCSSQSGHNTVSWYQQALGQGPQFIFQYYREEENGRGNFPPRFSGLQFPNYSSELNVNALELDDSALYLCASSLGPTDTQYFGPGTRLTVL.

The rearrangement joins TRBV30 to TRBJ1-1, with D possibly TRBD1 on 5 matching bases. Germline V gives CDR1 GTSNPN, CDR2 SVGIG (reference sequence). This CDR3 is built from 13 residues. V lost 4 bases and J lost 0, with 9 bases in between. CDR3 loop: CAWKKTVNTEAFF. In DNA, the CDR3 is TGTGCCTGGAAAAAGACAGTGAACACTGAAGCTTTCTTT. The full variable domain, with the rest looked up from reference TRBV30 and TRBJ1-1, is SQTIHQWPATLVQPVGSPLSLECTVEGTSNPNLYWYRQAAGRGLQLLFYSVGIGQISSEVPQNLSASRPQDRQFILSSKKLLLSDSGFYLCAWKKTVNTEAFFGQGTRLTVV.

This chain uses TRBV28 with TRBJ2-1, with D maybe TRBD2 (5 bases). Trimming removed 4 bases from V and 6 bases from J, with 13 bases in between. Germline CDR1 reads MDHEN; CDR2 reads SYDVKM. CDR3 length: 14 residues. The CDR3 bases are TGTGCCAGCAGTTCCACTAGTGTAGGCAATGAGCAGTTCTTC. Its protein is CASSSTSVGNEQFF.

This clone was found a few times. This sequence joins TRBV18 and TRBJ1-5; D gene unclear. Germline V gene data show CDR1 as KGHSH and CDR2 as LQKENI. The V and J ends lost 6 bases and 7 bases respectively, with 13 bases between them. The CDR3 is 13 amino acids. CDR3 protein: CASSEGREQPQHF. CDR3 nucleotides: TGTGCCAGCTCCGAAGGGAGGGAGCAGCCCCAGCATTTT.

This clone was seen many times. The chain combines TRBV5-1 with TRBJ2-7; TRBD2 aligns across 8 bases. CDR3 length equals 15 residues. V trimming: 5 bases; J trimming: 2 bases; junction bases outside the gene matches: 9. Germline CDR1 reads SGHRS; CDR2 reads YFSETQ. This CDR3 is CASSLREGPAYEQYF. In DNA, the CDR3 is TGCGCCAGCAGTCTCCGGGAGGGCCCCGCCTACGAGCAGTACTTC.

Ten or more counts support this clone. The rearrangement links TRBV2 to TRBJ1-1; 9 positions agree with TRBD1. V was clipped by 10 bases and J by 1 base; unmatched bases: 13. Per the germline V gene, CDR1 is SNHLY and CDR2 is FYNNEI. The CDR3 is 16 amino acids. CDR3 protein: CATDPGQGKGNTEAFF. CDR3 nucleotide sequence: TGTGCCACCGATCCGGGACAGGGAAAAGGGAACACTGAAGCTTTCTTT.

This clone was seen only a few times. The CDR3 sequence: CAWSGQARQPQHF. The CDR3 DNA reads TGTGCCTGGAGTGGACAGGCAAGGCAGCCCCAGCATTTT. V is TRBV30 and J is TRBJ1-5; D is perhaps TRBD1 (6 bases). V was pared by 1 base and J by 7 bases, with 11 bases between. The germline V gene has CDR1 GTSNPN and CDR2 SVGIG (reference sequence). The CDR3 runs 13 residues.

The CDR3: CASSLRRSGSLGELFF. The CDR3 DNA is TGTGCCAGCAGCCTAAGACGGAGCGGTAGCCTTGGGGAGCTGTTTTTT. V usage is TRBV7-9 and J usage is TRBJ2-2, with D tentatively TRBD2 (5 bases). Germline V gene lookup returns CDR1 SEHNR and CDR2 FQNEAQ (reference sequence). The CDR3 is 16 residues long. Trimming left V 5 bases short and J 8 bases short, with 21 bases between.

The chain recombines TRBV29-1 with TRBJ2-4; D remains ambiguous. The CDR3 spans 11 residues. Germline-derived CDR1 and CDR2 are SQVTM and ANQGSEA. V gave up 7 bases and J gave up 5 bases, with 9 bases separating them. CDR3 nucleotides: TGCAGCGCCGGAGACGAAAACATTCAGTACTTC. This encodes CSAGDENIQYF.

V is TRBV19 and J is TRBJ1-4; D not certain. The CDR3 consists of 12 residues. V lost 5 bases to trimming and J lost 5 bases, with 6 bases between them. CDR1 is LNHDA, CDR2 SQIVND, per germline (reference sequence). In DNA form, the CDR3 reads TGTGCCAGTAGTCGGCTAAATGAAAAACTGTTTTTT. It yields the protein CASSRLNEKLFF.

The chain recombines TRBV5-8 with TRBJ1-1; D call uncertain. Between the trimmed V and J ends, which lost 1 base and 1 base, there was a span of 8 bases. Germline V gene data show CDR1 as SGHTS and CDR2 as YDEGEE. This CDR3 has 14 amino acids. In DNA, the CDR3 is TGTGCCAGCAGCTTGATGGTGGGGAACACTGAAGCTTTCTTT. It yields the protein CASSLMVGNTEAFF.

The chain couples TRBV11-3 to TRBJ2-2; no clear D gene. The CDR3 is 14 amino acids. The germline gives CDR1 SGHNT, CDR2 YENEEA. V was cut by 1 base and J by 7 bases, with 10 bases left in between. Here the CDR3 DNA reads TGTGCCAGCAGCTTAGGAAATACCGGCGGGGAGCTGTTTTTT. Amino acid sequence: CASSLGNTGGELFF. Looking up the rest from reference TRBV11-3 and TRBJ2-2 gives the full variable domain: EAGVVQSPRYKIIEKKQPVAFWCNPISGHNTLYWYLQNLGQGPELLIRYENEEAVDDSQLPKDRFSAERLKGVDSTLKIQPAELGDSAVYLCASSLGNTGGELFFGEGSRLTVL.

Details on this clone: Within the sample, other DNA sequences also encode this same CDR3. The CDR3 region is CSAYYNEQFF. CDR3 bases: TGCAGTGCTTATTACAATGAGCAGTTCTTC. The rearrangement links TRBV20-1 to TRBJ2-1; D gene uncertain. The length of the CDR3 is 10 residues. Germline loops: CDR1 DFQATT, CDR2 SNEGSKA (reference sequence). V shed 5 bases and J shed 4 bases, with 3 bases lying between them.

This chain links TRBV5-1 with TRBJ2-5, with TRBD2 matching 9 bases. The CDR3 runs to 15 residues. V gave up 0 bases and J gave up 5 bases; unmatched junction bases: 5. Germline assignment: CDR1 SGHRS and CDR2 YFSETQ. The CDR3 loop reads CASSLDSGSGETQYF. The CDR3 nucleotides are TGCGCCAGCAGCTTGGATAGCGGGAGTGGGGAGACCCAGTACTTC.

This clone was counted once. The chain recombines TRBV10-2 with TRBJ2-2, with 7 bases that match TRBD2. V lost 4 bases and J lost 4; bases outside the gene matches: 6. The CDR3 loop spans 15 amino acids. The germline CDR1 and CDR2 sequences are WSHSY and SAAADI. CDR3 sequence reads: CASSVGGSGTGELFF. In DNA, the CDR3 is TGCGCCAGCAGTGTCGGGGGGAGTGGCACCGGGGAGCTGTTTTTT.

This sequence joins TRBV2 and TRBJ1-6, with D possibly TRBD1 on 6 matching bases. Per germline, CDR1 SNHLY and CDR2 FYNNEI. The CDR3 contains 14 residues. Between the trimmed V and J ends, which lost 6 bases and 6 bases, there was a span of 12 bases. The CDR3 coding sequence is TGTGCCAGCAGGGGGTTACAGGGTAATTCACCCCTCCACTTT. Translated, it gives CASRGLQGNSPLHF.

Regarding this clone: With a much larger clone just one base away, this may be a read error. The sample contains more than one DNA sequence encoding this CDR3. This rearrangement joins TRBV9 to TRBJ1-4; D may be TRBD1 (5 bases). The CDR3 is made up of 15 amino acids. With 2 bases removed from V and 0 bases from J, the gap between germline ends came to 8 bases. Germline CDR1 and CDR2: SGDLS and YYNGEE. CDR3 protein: CASSVQGATNEKLFF. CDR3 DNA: TGTGCCAGCAGCGTCCAGGGTGCAACTAATGAAAAACTGTTTTTT.

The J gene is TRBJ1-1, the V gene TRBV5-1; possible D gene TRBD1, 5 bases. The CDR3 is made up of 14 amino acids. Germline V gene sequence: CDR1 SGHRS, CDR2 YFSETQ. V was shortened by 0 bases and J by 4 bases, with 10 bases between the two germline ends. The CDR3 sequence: CASSLEGTATEAFF. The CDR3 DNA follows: TGCGCCAGCAGCTTGGAAGGGACGGCCACTGAAGCTTTCTTT.

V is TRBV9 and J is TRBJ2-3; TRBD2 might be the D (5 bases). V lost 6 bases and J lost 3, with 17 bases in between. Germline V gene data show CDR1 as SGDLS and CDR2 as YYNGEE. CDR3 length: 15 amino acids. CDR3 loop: CASTTRGTGTDTQYF. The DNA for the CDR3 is TGTGCCAGCACCACACGGGGTACGGGGACAGATACGCAGTATTTT.

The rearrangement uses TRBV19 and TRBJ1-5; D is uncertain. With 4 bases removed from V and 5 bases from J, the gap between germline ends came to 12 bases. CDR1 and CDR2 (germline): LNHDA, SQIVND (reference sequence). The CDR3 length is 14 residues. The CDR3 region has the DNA TGTGCCAGTAGTACGACCGCGCAATATCAGCCCCAGCATTTT. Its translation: CASSTTAQYQPQHF.

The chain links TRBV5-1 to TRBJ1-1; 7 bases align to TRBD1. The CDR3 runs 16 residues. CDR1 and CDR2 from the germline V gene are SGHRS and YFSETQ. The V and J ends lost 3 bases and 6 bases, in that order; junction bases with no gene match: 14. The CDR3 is CASSSPKPGQRPEAFF. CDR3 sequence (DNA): TGCGCCAGCAGCTCGCCCAAACCGGGACAGAGGCCTGAAGCTTTCTTT.

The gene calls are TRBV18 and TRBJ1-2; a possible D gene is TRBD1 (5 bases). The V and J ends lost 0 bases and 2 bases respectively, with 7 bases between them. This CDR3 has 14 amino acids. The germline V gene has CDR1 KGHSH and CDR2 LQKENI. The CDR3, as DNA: TGTGCCAGCTCACCACCTGAGGGGAACTATGGCTACACCTTC. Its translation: CASSPPEGNYGYTF.

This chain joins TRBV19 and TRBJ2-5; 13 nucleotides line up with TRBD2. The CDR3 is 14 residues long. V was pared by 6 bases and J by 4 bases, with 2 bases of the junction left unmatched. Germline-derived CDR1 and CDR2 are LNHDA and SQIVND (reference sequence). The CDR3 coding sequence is TGTGCCAGTAGCCGGACTAGCGGGGGAGAGACCCAGTACTTC. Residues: CASSRTSGGETQYF.

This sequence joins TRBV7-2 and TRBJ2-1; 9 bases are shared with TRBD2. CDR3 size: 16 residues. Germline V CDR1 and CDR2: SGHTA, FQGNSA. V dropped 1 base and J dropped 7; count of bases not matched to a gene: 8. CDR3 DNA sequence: TGTGCCAGCAGCTTAGGGGGGAGCGGGAGGCAGAATGAGCAGTTCTTC. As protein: CASSLGGSGRQNEQFF.